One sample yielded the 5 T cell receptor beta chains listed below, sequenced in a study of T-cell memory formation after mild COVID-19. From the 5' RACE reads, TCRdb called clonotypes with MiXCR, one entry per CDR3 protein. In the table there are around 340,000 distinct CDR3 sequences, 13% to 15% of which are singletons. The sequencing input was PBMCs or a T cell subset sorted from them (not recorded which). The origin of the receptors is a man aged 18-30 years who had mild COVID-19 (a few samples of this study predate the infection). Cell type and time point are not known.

The DNA for the CDR3 is TGTGCCAGCACCTCTGGGGCACTTTCCACAGATACGCAGTATTTT. Translating it yields CASTSGALSTDTQYF. The V gene is TRBV2, the J gene TRBJ2-3, with TRBD1 as a possible D gene (5 bases). Germline loops: CDR1 SNHLY, CDR2 FYNNEI. Trimming took 7 bases from V and 2 from J, leaving 16 bases between them. This CDR3 spans 15 amino acids.

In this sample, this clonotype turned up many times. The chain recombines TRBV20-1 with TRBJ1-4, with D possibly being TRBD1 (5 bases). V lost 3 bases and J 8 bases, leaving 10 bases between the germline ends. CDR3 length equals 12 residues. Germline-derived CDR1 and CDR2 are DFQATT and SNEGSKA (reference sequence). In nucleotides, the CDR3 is TGCAGTGCTAGTTGGGGGGGGGAAAAACTGTTTTTT. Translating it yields CSASWGGEKLFF.

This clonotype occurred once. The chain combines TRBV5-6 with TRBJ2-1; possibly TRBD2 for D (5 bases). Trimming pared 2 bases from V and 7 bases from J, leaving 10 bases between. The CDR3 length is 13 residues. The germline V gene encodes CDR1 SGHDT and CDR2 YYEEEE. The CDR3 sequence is CASSFGVANEQFF. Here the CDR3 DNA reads TGTGCCAGCAGCTTCGGGGTTGCGAATGAGCAGTTCTTC.

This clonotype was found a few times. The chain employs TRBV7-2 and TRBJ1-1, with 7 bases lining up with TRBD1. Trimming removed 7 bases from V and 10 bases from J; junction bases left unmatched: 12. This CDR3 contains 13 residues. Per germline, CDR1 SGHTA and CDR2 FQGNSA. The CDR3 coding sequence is TGTGCCAGCATCACTCCAGGGGGGCGGGGAGCTTTCTTT. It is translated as CASITPGGRGAFF. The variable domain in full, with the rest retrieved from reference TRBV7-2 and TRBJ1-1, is GAGVSQSPSNKVTEKGKDVELRCDPISGHTALYWYRQSLGQGLEFLIYFQGNSAPDKSGLPSDRFSAERTGGSVSTLTIQRTQQEDSAVYLCASITPGGRGAFFGQGTRLTVV.

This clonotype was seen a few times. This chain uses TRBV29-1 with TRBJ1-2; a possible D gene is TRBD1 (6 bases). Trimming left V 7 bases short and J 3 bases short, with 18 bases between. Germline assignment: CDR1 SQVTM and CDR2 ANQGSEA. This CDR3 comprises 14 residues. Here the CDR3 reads CSAGPQGRHYGYTF. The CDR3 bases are TGCAGCGCTGGTCCGCAGGGGAGGCACTATGGCTACACCTTC.